Shown below are 27 T cell receptor beta chains from a single sample sequenced in a study of blood T cell repertoires in COVID-19. Profiling relied on immunoSEQ multiplex PCR, and the TCRdb table lists in-frame clones only, not all of them. The sample has approximately 77,000 clones; around 90% are singletons. The sequenced sample was peripheral blood. The receptors were gathered from a man between 50 and 59 years old with active COVID-19.

The chain is built from TRBV13 and TRBJ1-1; 10 nucleotides line up with TRBD1. The CDR3 totals 18 residues. Germline V gene sequence: CDR1 PRHDT, CDR2 FYEKMQ (reference sequence). The J segment lost 11 bases and the V segment lost 5 bases, leaving 23 bases of the junction unmatched. As DNA, the CDR3 is TGTGCCAGCAGCCCGCCACGATTCTCCGGGACAGGGGAGGCGGGGGCTTTCTTT. This encodes CASSPPRFSGTGEAGAFF. The whole variable domain, remainder taken from reference TRBV13 and TRBJ1-1, is AAGVIQSPRHLIKEKRETATLKCYPIPRHDTVYWYQQGPGQDPQFLISFYEKMQSDKGSIPDRFSAQQFSDYHSELNMSSLELGDSALYFCASSPPRFSGTGEAGAFFGQGTRLTVV.

This clone was detected a few times. DNA for the CDR3: TGTGCCAGCAGTGACCAGGCGGGGGGTAGCACAGATACGCAGTATTTT. Translating gives CASSDQAGGSTDTQYF. V and J are TRBV6-4 and TRBJ2-3; 8 positions agree with TRBD2. This CDR3 spans 16 amino acids. CDR1 is MRHNA, CDR2 SNTAGT, per germline. Trimming cost V 2 bases and J 0 bases; bases outside gene matches: 4.

CDR3 nucleotide sequence: TGTGCCAGCTCACGGAACAGGGGGCAGAAAATGGGCTACACCTTC. Its protein product is CASSRNRGQKMGYTF. The chain recombines TRBV18 with TRBJ1-2, with TRBD1 identical over 9 bases. J gave up 8 bases and V 4 bases, and 11 bases lay outside the gene matches. The CDR3 consists of 15 residues. Germline V CDR1 and CDR2: KGHSH, LQKENI.

The V gene is TRBV5-4, the J gene TRBJ2-1; 9 positions agree with TRBD2. The CDR3 contains 12 residues. Unmatched junction bases numbered 8, after V lost 4 bases and J lost 15 bases. Germline V gene sequence: CDR1 SGHNT, CDR2 YYREEE (reference sequence). CDR3: CASSLSGGRSFF. The DNA of the CDR3 is TGTGCCAGCAGCCTAAGCGGGGGGAGGTCGTTCTTC.

As to this clone: The DNA is left out, because the CDR3 cannot be placed on it with certainty; the CDR3 is given as TCRdb lists it. The rearrangement links TRBV19 to TRBJ1-5; TRBD1, the table's D call, was not compared with the DNA. Termini included, the CDR3 measures 20 amino acids. The germline gives CDR1 LNHDA, CDR2 SQIVND (reference sequence). CDR3 amino acids: CATAQRDRSLHFDSNQPQHF.

J is TRBJ1-2 and V is TRBV29-1; a weak D match, TRBD1 (5 bases). Per the germline V gene, CDR1 is SQVTM and CDR2 is ANQGSEA. V lost 5 bases and J lost 1, with 5 bases in between. The CDR3 contains 11 residues. This CDR3 is CSVQGNYGYTF. CDR3 in DNA: TGCAGCGTTCAGGGTAACTATGGCTACACCTTC. The full variable domain, with the rest looked up from reference TRBV29-1 and TRBJ1-2, is SAVISQKPSRDICQRGTSLTIQCQVDSQVTMMFWYRQQPGQSLTLIATANQGSEATYESGFVIDKFPISRPNLTFSTLTVSNMSPEDSSIYLCSVQGNYGYTFGSGTRLTVV.

This chain links TRBV7-2 with TRBJ2-2, with 9 nucleotides matching TRBD2. V shed 5 bases and J 6 bases; nucleotides not matched to a gene: 7. This CDR3 contains 15 residues. Germline V gene data show CDR1 as SGHTA and CDR2 as FQGNSA. The CDR3 is CASSLGGGAAGELFF. The CDR3, as DNA: TGTGCCAGCAGCCTGGGCGGGGGGGCCGCCGGGGAGCTGTTTTTT. The whole variable domain, remainder taken from reference TRBV7-2 and TRBJ2-2, is GAGVSQSPSNKVTEKGKDVELRCDPISGHTALYWYRQSLGQGLEFLIYFQGNSAPDKSGLPSDRFSAERTGGSVSTLTIQRTQQEDSAVYLCASSLGGGAAGELFFGEGSRLTVL.

V usage is TRBV11-2 and J usage is TRBJ2-1; perhaps TRBD2 as D (6 bases). Germline V gene sequence: CDR1 SGHAT, CDR2 FQNNGV. The CDR3 length is 14 residues. V was pared by 8 bases and J by 6 bases, with 17 bases between. The CDR3 here is CASFSTRNSNEQFF. In nucleotides, the CDR3 is TGTGCCAGCTTTTCGACTAGGAACAGCAATGAGCAGTTCTTC. The full variable domain, in which reference TRBV11-2 and TRBJ2-1 provide the parts outside the CDR3, is EAGVAQSPRYKIIEKRQSVAFWCNPISGHATLYWYQQILGQGPKLLIQFQNNGVVDDSQLPKDRFSAERLKGVDSTLKIQPAKLEDSAVYLCASFSTRNSNEQFFGPGTRLTVL.

This sequence joins TRBV4-3 and TRBJ1-5; D is perhaps TRBD1 (6 bases). CDR1 is LGHNA and CDR2 is YSLEER in the germline V gene. The CDR3 has 15 residues. V lost 4 bases, J lost 2 bases, and 12 bases lay in between. This CDR3 is CASSRQQGGNQPQHF. The CDR3 DNA is TGCGCCAGCAGCCGGCAACAGGGCGGCAATCAGCCCCAGCATTTT.

The genes are TRBV28 and TRBJ2-1, with 12 bases that match TRBD1. The CDR3 loop spans 16 amino acids. Per germline, CDR1 MDHEN and CDR2 SYDVKM. Trimming cost V 6 bases and J 8 bases; bases outside gene matches: 11. In DNA form, the CDR3 reads TGTGCCAGCAGGTCGCCGGGACAGGGGGCATTGGATGAGCAGTTCTTC. This gives the protein CASRSPGQGALDEQFF.

The chain couples TRBV7-9 to TRBJ1-1, with D uncertain. This CDR3 spans 11 amino acids. Germline assignment: CDR1 SEHNR and CDR2 FQNEAQ (reference sequence). Trimming shortened V by 5 bases and J by 6 bases, and 7 bases separated the two germline ends. CDR3 sequence reads: CASSPSSEAFF. CDR3 nucleotides: TGTGCCAGCAGCCCAAGCTCTGAAGCTTTCTTT.

The rearrangement links TRBV6-6 to TRBJ2-7; 8 positions match TRBD1. The V gene's germline CDR1 is MNHNY and CDR2 SVGAGI (reference sequence). This CDR3 contains 14 residues. V was clipped by 5 bases and J by 7 bases; unmatched bases: 10. CDR3 bases: TGTGCCAGCAGTACAACAGGGGGGATTGGAGAGCAGTACTTC. This translates into CASSTTGGIGEQYF.

V usage is TRBV6-5 and J usage is TRBJ2-7, with 11 positions matching TRBD2. Germline CDR1 is MNHEY and CDR2 is SVGAGI. The CDR3 covers 16 residues. The V segment lost 4 bases and the J segment 3 bases; nucleotides outside the gene matches: 8. CDR3 protein: CASSSSRTSGFYEQYF. The CDR3 DNA reads as TGTGCCAGCAGTTCTTCTCGGACTAGCGGGTTCTACGAGCAGTACTTC.

This rearrangement joins TRBV7-3 to TRBJ2-7; 7 positions match TRBD2. This CDR3 spans 13 amino acids. V lost 2 bases and J lost 3; bases outside the gene matches: 1. From germline, CDR1 is SGHTA and CDR2 FQGTGA. In DNA form, the CDR3 reads TGTGCCAGCAGCTTAGCGGGGGACTACGAGCAGTACTTC. Its translation is CASSLAGDYEQYF.

The V call is TRBV4-2, the J call TRBJ2-1; 8 bases agree with TRBD2. The germline V gene encodes CDR1 LGHNA and CDR2 YNFKEQ. After removal of 0 bases from V and 2 bases from J, the junction contained 3 bases not matched to a gene. The CDR3 is made up of 16 amino acids. The CDR3 region is CASSQDREGAYNEQFF. The CDR3 DNA reads as TGTGCCAGCAGCCAAGATCGGGAGGGAGCCTACAATGAGCAGTTCTTC.

This chain joins TRBV5-5 and TRBJ1-4; TRBD1 matches 7 bases. The V gene's germline CDR1 is SGHKS and CDR2 YYEKEE (reference sequence). The CDR3 totals 15 residues. Germline trimming cut 4 bases from V and 1 base from J; bases unmatched to any gene: 4. The CDR3 reads CASSMRQGTNEKLFF. CDR3 nucleotide sequence: TGTGCCAGCAGCATGCGACAGGGAACTAATGAAAAACTGTTTTTT.

CDR3 amino acids: CASSERGGANEQFF. DNA of the CDR3: TGTGCCAGCAGCGAAAGGGGAGGGGCAAATGAGCAGTTCTTC. This chain connects TRBV3-1 (or the pseudogene TRBV3-2) to TRBJ2-1, with 7 bases identical to TRBD2. The CDR3 has 14 amino acids. The V gene end was trimmed by 5 bases and the J gene end by 7 bases; junction bases not matched to a gene: 8. Germline CDR1 and CDR2: LGHDT and YNNKEL (reference sequence).

This rearrangement joins TRBV19 to TRBJ1-3; D may be TRBD1 (6 bases). CDR3 length: 14 residues. Germline loops: CDR1 LNHDA, CDR2 SQIVND (reference sequence). V was pared by 4 bases and J by 2 bases, with 9 bases between. CDR3 sequence: CASSTTGAGNTIYF. The CDR3 DNA follows: TGTGCCAGTAGTACGACAGGCGCTGGAAACACCATATATTTT.

This clone occurred once. The chain links TRBV7-9 to TRBJ2-5; 8 positions agree with TRBD2. V lost 5 bases and J lost 7; bases outside the gene matches: 6. CDR1 and CDR2 (germline): SEHNR, FQNEAQ (reference sequence). This CDR3 comprises 13 residues. The chain's CDR3 is CASSGTSQGTQYF. The CDR3 coding sequence is TGTGCCAGCAGCGGGACTAGTCAGGGGACCCAGTACTTC.

This chain links TRBV27 with TRBJ2-7, with unresolved D. The germline V and J ends were trimmed by 3 bases and 4 bases, with 10 bases remaining between them. CDR1 MNHEY and CDR2 SMNVEV come from the germline V gene (reference sequence). This CDR3 comprises 13 residues. CDR3 amino acids: CASSFSGLYEQYF. The DNA for the CDR3 is TGTGCCAGCAGTTTTTCTGGCTTATACGAGCAGTACTTC.

V and J are TRBV7-3 and TRBJ1-1, with D possibly being TRBD1 (5 bases). The CDR3 consists of 14 residues. CDR1 SGHTA and CDR2 FQGTGA come from the germline V gene. V lost 3 bases, J lost 3 bases, and 11 bases lay in between. CDR3 nucleotides: TGTGCCAGCAGCTTCTCAGGGCCCTACACTGAAGCTTTCTTT. Residues: CASSFSGPYTEAFF.

In this sample, this clone turned up once. The V and J genes are TRBV10-3 and TRBJ2-7; maybe TRBD1 (6 bases). This CDR3 is 14 amino acids long. The germline V gene has CDR1 ENHRY and CDR2 SYGVKD. V was pared by 3 bases and J by 5 bases, with 14 bases between. CDR3 loop: CAISDRDKFNEQYF. Written as DNA, the CDR3 is TGTGCCATCAGTGACCGGGACAAATTCAACGAGCAGTACTTC.

The chain has TRBV6-5 and TRBJ1-2, with a tentative D call TRBD1 (5 bases). The germline V and J ends were trimmed by 6 bases and 2 bases, with 16 bases remaining between them. Germline V gives CDR1 MNHEY, CDR2 SVGAGI. The CDR3 runs to 15 residues. The CDR3 spells CASSGGRGLNYGYTF. CDR3 in DNA: TGTGCCAGCAGCGGGGGGAGAGGGCTCAACTATGGCTACACCTTC.

The rearrangement joins TRBV2 to TRBJ2-1; TRBD2 matches at 13 bases. The ends lost 7 bases at V and 7 bases at J; junction bases unmatched: 7. Germline V gives CDR1 SNHLY, CDR2 FYNNEI. The CDR3 runs to 15 residues. CDR3 residues: CASTALAGGPNEQFF. The CDR3 DNA follows: TGTGCCAGCACGGCACTAGCGGGAGGGCCGAATGAGCAGTTCTTC.

The rearrangement uses TRBV19 and TRBJ1-1; TRBD1 is a possible D gene (6 bases). Trimming removed 3 bases at V and 5 bases at J, with 19 bases between. Germline CDR1 LNHDA, CDR2 SQIVND (reference sequence). The CDR3 spans 16 residues. CDR3 bases: TGTGCCAGTAGTATGGGGGCCATGGGGGTGAGAACTGAAGCTTTCTTT. Translated, it gives CASSMGAMGVRTEAFF.

The genes are TRBV4-3 and TRBJ2-7; TRBD2 agrees at 9 bases. This CDR3 comprises 14 residues. CDR1 is LGHNA, CDR2 YSLEER, per germline. Trimming removed 4 bases from V and 6 bases from J; junction bases left unmatched: 7. For the CDR3, the DNA is TGCGCCAGCAGCCCCGGGACTAGCTTTGGCGAGCAGTACTTC. Amino acid sequence: CASSPGTSFGEQYF.

This chain joins TRBV7-6 and TRBJ2-5, with TRBD2 matching over 8 bases. The ends lost 4 bases at V and 4 bases at J; junction bases unmatched: 11. CDR3 size: 16 residues. The germline V gene encodes CDR1 SGHVS and CDR2 FNYEAQ. The CDR3 here is CASSSRGGQVRETQYF. CDR3 nucleotide sequence: TGTGCCAGCAGCTCTCGGGGGGGCCAAGTTCGAGAGACCCAGTACTTC.